This entry is about one TCR beta chain. The antigen is undetermined. This sample stems from a study of molecular identifiers for immune sequencing clone quantification. Per germline, CDR1 SEHNR and CDR2 FQNEAQ (reference sequence). The CDR3 length is 16 residues. Losses at the gene ends were 4 bases for V and 0 bases for J; bases not matched to a gene: 6. Study findings and constraints: The study found clones above 20 RNA copies held over 98% of effector molecules and under 1% in naive cells.

Previously described methods and listed TCR primers were used for bulk TCR libraries. TCRdb re-derived calls from the PCR reads in MiXCR, one entry per CDR3 protein. The sample holds 490,000 or so distinct CDR3 sequences, about 20% seen once. The V gene is TRBV7-9, the J gene TRBJ2-7; TRBD1 matches 10 bases. The sequencing input was naive CD8+ T cells from blood, with Jurkat cell RNA spiked in. Subset indicated: FACS-sorted CD8+CD4-CCR7+CD45RA+ naive T cells. The TCR originated in a human donor in good health. Some libraries in this study had Jurkat cell RNA spiked in. The CDR3 DNA is TGTGCCAGCAGCTCGGGACAGGGGATCAGCTCCTACGAGCAGTACTTC. Protein product: CASSSGQGISSYEQYF.